This is a list of T cell receptor beta chains from one sample in a study of cytomegalovirus exposure and HLA in healthy donors. Produced via immunoSEQ multiplex PCR; TCRdb's table is partial and in-frame only. The sample records more than 80,000 clones, 71% being singletons. Specimen: PBMCs. The origin of the receptors is a female donor in good health and CMV-seronegative. Each CDR3 is given with its conserved first and last residue. The order of the fields is clone size, D gene, V gene, J gene, CDR3 DNA, CDR3 protein. The D gene is left open where the match is weak. Size tells how often a clone was seen (once, few, many) or the class of an expanded clone, and some rows leave it out.

>-|-|TRBV28|TRBJ2-1
TGTGCCAGCCTAGCGGGGGGGACAGGGGGACGTGAGCAGTTCTTC
CASLAGGTGGREQFF
>-|TRBD2|TRBV6-1|TRBJ2-5
TGTGCCAGCAGTGAAGGGACTAGCGGGAGGAGGGGGACCCAGTACTTC
CASSEGTSGRRGTQYF
>few|TRBD1|TRBV5-6|TRBJ2-7
TGTGCCAGCACCACCCCCGGACAGGGCAACTACGAGCAGTACTTC
CASTTPGQGNYEQYF
>-|TRBD1|TRBV10-3|TRBJ1-1
TGTGCCATCAGTCCGAGGACAGGGTTAGAAGCTTTCTTT
CAISPRTGLEAFF
>few|-|TRBV7-9|TRBJ2-6
TGTGCCAGCAGCTTACCTCCTGGGGCCAACGTCCTGACTTTC
CASSLPPGANVLTF
>-|-|TRBV7-9|TRBJ2-3
TGTGCCAGCAGCTTAGCTCCGGGACAAATCACAGATACGCAGTATTTT
CASSLAPGQITDTQYF
>-|TRBD2|TRBV5-1|TRBJ2-3
TGCGCCAGCAGCTTAACCGCTAGCGGGAGAGTGTCAGATACGCAGTATTTT
CASSLTASGRVSDTQYF
>-|-|TRBV11-2|TRBJ2-4
TGTGCCAGCAGCCACAACGAAAACATTCAGTACTTC
CASSHNENIQYF
>-|-|TRBV29-1|TRBJ2-5
TGCAGCGTGACTCCCGAGAACCAAGAGACCCAGTACTTC
CSVTPENQETQYF
>-|TRBD1|TRBV30|TRBJ1-1
TGTGCCTGGATGACAGGGCGGAACACTGAAGCTTTCTTT
CAWMTGRNTEAFF
>-|TRBD1|TRBV5-4|TRBJ2-5
TGTGCCAGCAGCCCCCCGGGACAGGGAGGGGAGACCCAGTACTTC
CASSPPGQGGETQYF
>medium-sized|TRBD2|TRBV4-2|TRBJ2-7
TGTGCCAGCAGCCAAGATCCGGCTAGCGGGAACGCCGAGCAGTACTTC
CASSQDPASGNAEQYF
>once|-|TRBV21-1|TRBJ2-7
TGTGCCAGCAGCAAAGCCGCGACTGGGGAGCAGTACTTC
CASSKAATGEQYF
>-|TRBD1|TRBV19|TRBJ2-3
TGTGCCAGTAGTATCGGGACAGGGCCAGATACGCAGTATTTT
CASSIGTGPDTQYF
>few|TRBD1|TRBV27|TRBJ1-5
TGTGCCAGCAGTTCAGCAGGGGGCGGTCAGCCCCAGCATTTT
CASSSAGGGQPQHF
>-|-|TRBV15|TRBJ2-7
TGTGCCACCAGCAGAGATCGCGGAGACTACGAGCAGTACTTC
CATSRDRGDYEQYF
>-|TRBD2|TRBV30|TRBJ2-1
TGTGCCTCACTAGCGGGAGGGGTCGCCTACAATGAGCAGTTCTTC
CASLAGGVAYNEQFF
>many|-|TRBV1|TRBJ2-2
TGCACCAGCAGCCAAACAACGGGACTAGCGGGAGGAGGGTGCACCGGGGAGCTGTTTTTT
CTSSQTTGLAGGGCTGELFF
>-|-|TRBV7-2|TRBJ2-3
TGTGCCAGCAGCTTAACCGGTCCCGGGAGTGGGACAGATACGCAGTATTTT
CASSLTGPGSGTDTQYF
>few|-|TRBV14|TRBJ2-3
TGTGCCAGCAGCCAAGATATTCTACTAACTAGCACAGATACGCAGTATTTT
CASSQDILLTSTDTQYF
>few|-|TRBV11-3|TRBJ1-1
TGTGCCAGCAGCCTGACACCGTCGAACACTGAAGCTTTCTTT
CASSLTPSNTEAFF
>-|-|TRBV7-6|TRBJ1-1
TGTGCCAGCAGCTTAGCCCCTCTGGGGCCTGGGACTGAAGCTTTCTTT
CASSLAPLGPGTEAFF
>few|TRBD2|TRBV29-1|TRBJ2-3
TGCAGCGTTGACACGACTAGCGGGAGTAGTACGCAGTATTTT
CSVDTTSGSSTQYF
>once|-|TRBV18|TRBJ2-5
TGTGCCAGCTCACCGCTGGGCGGGCGGGAGACCCAGTACTTC
CASSPLGGRETQYF
>-|-|TRBV21-1|TRBJ2-7
TGTGCCAGCAGGAAAGGTCAGGGGGACTACGAGCAGTACTTC
CASRKGQGDYEQYF
>few|TRBD2|TRBV15|TRBJ2-1
TGTGCCACCAGCAGAGATCTAGGAGCGGGAGAGAGCTACAATGAGCAGTTCTTC
CATSRDLGAGESYNEQFF
>-|TRBD1|TRBV4-1|TRBJ2-7
TGCGCCAGCAGCCCAAGCGACAGGGGGGATTACTACGAGCAGTACTTC
CASSPSDRGDYYEQYF
>-|-|TRBV6-6|TRBJ2-7
TGTGCCAGCAGTTACCCAGGCTACGAGCAGTACTTC
CASSYPGYEQYF
>-|TRBD1|TRBV19|TRBJ1-2
TGTGCCAGTAGTGCGGGACAGGGGGGAAACTATGGCTACACCTTC
CASSAGQGGNYGYTF
>few|TRBD2|TRBV6-5|TRBJ2-2
TGTGCCAGCAGTTTAGGAAGGACTAGCGGGCACGGGGAGCTGTTTTTT
CASSLGRTSGHGELFF
>-|-|TRBV4-1|TRBJ1-1
TGCGCCAGCAGCGGCTGGGGCGCGCTGGAGGCTTTCTTT
CASSGWGALEAFF
>-|-|TRBV10-3|TRBJ2-7
TGTGCCACCCCATTAGGACTAAAGAACGAGCAGTACTTC
CATPLGLKNEQYF
>few|TRBD2|TRBV5-5|TRBJ2-3
TGTGCCAGCAGCAAATTTAGCGGGAGGAGTGCAGATACGCAGTATTTT
CASSKFSGRSADTQYF
>-|TRBD1|TRBV5-4|TRBJ1-2
TGTGCCAGCAGCTTGGACAGGGGACGAGAAGGCTACACCTTC
CASSLDRGREGYTF
>-|TRBD1|TRBV2|TRBJ2-7
TGTGCCAGCAGTGGGACAGGCCCAACCTACGAGCAGTACTTC
CASSGTGPTYEQYF